Listed below are T cell receptor beta chains from one sample, sequenced in a study of T cell repertoires in cytomegalovirus infection. No antigen has been identified for these receptors. One entry per CDR3 protein results from TCRdb running MiXCR on the reads. Among some 800,000 distinct CDR3 sequences listed, 30% to 35% were seen once. Sample: cultured CD8+ T cells from PBMCs, taken from culture after CMV antigen stimulation. The receptors here all came from a human donor in good health (CMV status not recorded). Some clones in this sample may be carry-over from other donors' samples. CDR3s include the opening cysteine and the closing phenylalanine or tryptophan. The order of the fields is V gene, J gene, D gene, clone size, CDR3 DNA, CDR3 protein. The D gene is left open where the match is weak. The listing skips clone size in some rows; elsewhere it reads once, few, many or a size class.

TRBV10-1	TRBJ2-3	-	-	TGCGCCAGCAGTGACCCCGCCGGGGGGCCCACAGATACGCAGTATTTT	CASSDPAGGPTDTQYF
TRBV4-1	TRBJ2-7	-	-	TGCGCCAGCAGCCAAGGGCCGGGCTCCTACGAGCAGTACTTC	CASSQGPGSYEQYF
TRBV6-6	TRBJ1-1	TRBD1	-	TGTGCCAGCGGGGGGACAGGGGGCATGAACACTGAAGCTTTCTTT	CASGGTGGMNTEAFF
TRBV6-6	TRBJ2-6	-	-	TGTGCCAGCAGTCCCTGGACGCAGAACTCTGGGGCCAACGTCCTGACTTTC	CASSPWTQNSGANVLTF
TRBV4-2	TRBJ1-2	-	once	TGTGCCAGCAGCCAAGGGACTTCCGAGAGGACCTTC	CASSQGTSERTF
TRBV12-3/TRBV12-4	TRBJ1-6	-	many	TGTGCCAGCAGTTTTCAGGCCCCTAGTTCACCCCTCCACTTT	CASSFQAPSSPLHF
TRBV7-4	TRBJ1-3	-	-	TGTGCCAGCAGCTTACCACCGATTCGACAGGTTCTTAGAATATCGGACACCATATATTTT	CASSLPPIRQVLRISDTIYF
TRBV7-2	TRBJ1-2	-	many	TGTGCCAGCAGCTTCAGGAAATTCTATGGCTACACCTTC	CASSFRKFYGYTF
TRBV27	TRBJ1-2	-	-	TGTGCCAGCAGTTTATCCCCGACAACTAACTATGGCTACACCTTC	CASSLSPTTNYGYTF
TRBV12-3/TRBV12-4	TRBJ2-7	-	many	TGTGCCAGCAGCTTATCCCCCTACGAGCAGTACTTC	CASSLSPYEQYF
TRBV24-1	TRBJ2-1	-	-	TGTGCCACCAGTGCAGCTCAGGGTCGGAATGAGCAGTTCTTC	CATSAAQGRNEQFF
TRBV4-1	TRBJ2-1	TRBD2	-	TGCGCCAGCAGCCAACGTCCTAGCGGGGGGGACAATGAGCAGTTCTTC	CASSQRPSGGDNEQFF
TRBV2	TRBJ2-5	-	-	TGTGCCAGCAGTTCGGGACGGAACCAAGAGACCCAGTACTTC	CASSSGRNQETQYF
TRBV6-6	TRBJ2-7	-	few	TGTGCCAGCAGTCCCCAGGCAGGGTTGCTCTCCTACGAGCAGTACTTC	CASSPQAGLLSYEQYF
TRBV27	TRBJ1-5	TRBD1	-	TGTGCCAGCAGTTTCGGGACAGGGGAGACGCCCCAGCATTTT	CASSFGTGETPQHF
TRBV10-3	TRBJ2-1	-	-	TGTGCCATCAGTGAGTCTGAGGGGCTCTCCTACAATGAGCAGTTCTTC	CAISESEGLSYNEQFF
TRBV12-3/TRBV12-4	TRBJ2-5	-	-	TGTGCCAGCAGTTTAGCGGGTAGCGGAGAGTACCAAGAGACCCAGTACTTC	CASSLAGSGEYQETQYF
TRBV29-1	TRBJ2-1	TRBD1	many	TGCAGCGTCGGACAGGGGGCTTTTGGGCAGTTCTTC	CSVGQGAFGQFF
TRBV7-6	TRBJ2-6	-	many	TGTGCCAGCAGCTTACCGGGTGGGGCCAACGTCCTGACTTTC	CASSLPGGANVLTF
TRBV19	TRBJ1-5	-	-	TGTGCCAGTCGCTCGTTGATTTTTAGCAATCAGCCCCAGCATTTT	CASRSLIFSNQPQHF
TRBV6-6	TRBJ2-7	-	once	TGTGCCACGGGGGCAACTTACCTCGAGCAGTACTTC	CATGATYLEQYF
TRBV7-9	TRBJ2-5	-	-	TGTGCCAGCAGCTGGGCCGGAGGGTTTGGTTCTATTCCAGAGACCCAGTACTTC	CASSWAGGFGSIPETQYF
TRBV4-1	TRBJ1-1	-	-	TGCGCCAGCAGCCAAGGTATGGCAGGCATCATGAACACTGAAGCTTTCTTT	CASSQGMAGIMNTEAFF
TRBV6-1	TRBJ2-6	-	few	TGTGCCAGCAGACCGAAGGAGGGGCTCGCATTGACTGGGGCCAACGTCCTGACTTTC	CASRPKEGLALTGANVLTF
TRBV27	TRBJ1-1	-	once	TGTGCCAGCAGTCCGCCGGGACGGCAGGCTTTCTTT	CASSPPGRQAFF
TRBV27	TRBJ1-1	TRBD1	few	TGTGCCAGCAGTTTATCCTGGACAGGGCCTGAAGCTTTCTTT	CASSLSWTGPEAFF
TRBV28	TRBJ2-1	-	-	TGTGCCAGCAGTGGCCCGCAGGGCGGCAATGAGCAGTTCTTC	CASSGPQGGNEQFF
TRBV19	TRBJ2-7	-	-	TGTGCCAGTAGTACCGGGTCCTCCTACGAGCAGTACTTC	CASSTGSSYEQYF
TRBV4-3	TRBJ2-2	-	-	TGCGCCAGCAGCCAAGATGGGTCCGGGGGATTAACCGGGGAGCTGTTTTTT	CASSQDGSGGLTGELFF
TRBV20-1	TRBJ2-1	-	few	TGCAGTGCTAGGCCCTTAGCCCCCGAGCAGTTCTTC	CSARPLAPEQFF
TRBV5-1	TRBJ2-1	-	-	TGCGCCACCAGGGAAGGACTAACCTACAATGAGCAGTTCTTC	CATREGLTYNEQFF
TRBV15	TRBJ2-5	TRBD2	few	TGTGCCACCAGCAGAGAGTACCGGCTAGCGGGGGACGATTGGACCCAGTACTTC	CATSREYRLAGDDWTQYF
TRBV11-2	TRBJ2-1	TRBD2	many	TGTGCCAGCAGCTTAATCGGCGGGGGGCCAAATGAGCAGTTCTTC	CASSLIGGGPNEQFF
TRBV7-6	TRBJ2-6	-	few	TGTGCCAGCAGCTTAGTGGACGCCGTGGCCGGGGCCAACGTCCTGACTTTC	CASSLVDAVAGANVLTF
TRBV3-1	TRBJ2-2	-	many	TGTGCCAGCAGCCACCCGCGGACAGCGAACACCGGGGAGCTGTTTTTT	CASSHPRTANTGELFF
TRBV29-1	TRBJ1-2	-	-	TGCAGCGTTGAAGTTATGGAGTCAGATCAGCCCTTCTATGGCTACACCTTC	CSVEVMESDQPFYGYTF
TRBV7-9	TRBJ1-4	TRBD1	few	TGTGCCAGCAGCTTAACGGACAGGGGGCTTTCAACTAATGAAAAACTGTTTTTT	CASSLTDRGLSTNEKLFF
TRBV7-8	TRBJ2-3	TRBD2	many	TGTGCCAGCAGCTTAGCGTACGGGGGGGCTAGCACAGATACGCAGTATTTT	CASSLAYGGASTDTQYF
TRBV29-1	TRBJ2-1	-	few	TGCAGCGTTGTGGGAGAGGATGCGGGGCCTAGGAGCAATGAGCAGTTCTTC	CSVVGEDAGPRSNEQFF
TRBV20-1	TRBJ1-2	-	-	TGCAGTGCTAGTGCAGACCTCGTTTACTATGGCTACACCTTC	CSASADLVYYGYTF
TRBV12-3/TRBV12-4	TRBJ2-1	TRBD1	few	TGTGCCAGTGTTCTCCGGGACAGGGTTTACAATGAGCAGTTCTTC	CASVLRDRVYNEQFF
TRBV27	TRBJ2-1	-	-	TGTGCCAGCAGTCCTTTTGCGGGGGACAACAATGAGCAGTTCTTC	CASSPFAGDNNEQFF
TRBV6-2/TRBV6-3	TRBJ1-1	-	-	TGTGCCAGCAGTTACTCAAGGTCTGAAGCTTTCTTT	CASSYSRSEAFF
TRBV4-1	TRBJ1-6	-	many	TGCGCCAGCAGCCAAGAAGTGGGGATGATAAATTCACCCCTCCACTTT	CASSQEVGMINSPLHF
TRBV12-3/TRBV12-4	TRBJ1-5	TRBD1	few	TGTGCCAGCAGTTCGGGACAGGGTACTCAGCCCCAGCATTTT	CASSSGQGTQPQHF
TRBV4-2	TRBJ2-2	-	-	TGTGCCAGCAGCCTGGACATATCGAACACCGGGGAGCTGTTTTTT	CASSLDISNTGELFF
TRBV15	TRBJ1-1	TRBD1	-	TGTGCCACCAGCAGAGGGGAGGGGGCCTACACTGAAGCTTTCTTT	CATSRGEGAYTEAFF
TRBV6-5	TRBJ1-4	-	-	TGTGCCAGCAGTTACTCAGGGTATGATGAAAAACTGTTTTTT	CASSYSGYDEKLFF
TRBV6-2/TRBV6-3	TRBJ1-5	-	-	TGTGCCAGCAGTTTCTTGACAGGTCCTTATAGCAATCAGCCCCAGCATTTT	CASSFLTGPYSNQPQHF
TRBV29-1	TRBJ2-2	-	-	TGCAGCGTTGAAGAACCGGGGTGGGCGAACACCGGGGAGCTGTTTTTT	CSVEEPGWANTGELFF
TRBV4-1	TRBJ2-5	TRBD2	few	TGCGCCAGCAGCCAAGAGTTGAGGATCCAAAGCGGGGGGGAGACCCAGTACTTC	CASSQELRIQSGGETQYF